Following are 11 T cell receptor beta chains from one sample sequenced in a study of T cell responses to AZD1222 COVID-19 vaccine (dated by TCRdb to 2020 to 2022). Library preparation employed the immunoSEQ multiplex PCR assay. Entries here come from immuneACCESS through TCRdb and include only in-frame sequences with V and J called. Some clones fail to appear in such tables; in the studies checked, an unresolved V gene covers under half of the shortfall, and the cause of the remainder is unknown. Present in this sample are about 100,000 clones, more than 85% of which were seen just once. The top ten clones comprise approximately 1.2% of the sample. The time point label of this sample denotes: baseline before first vaccination. Source: peripheral blood, taken on day 0 of AZD1222 vaccination. These receptors came from an adult in good health.

This chain joins TRBV7-9 and TRBJ1-2; 7 bases are a match to TRBD1. Germline trimming cut 5 bases from V and 8 bases from J; bases unmatched to any gene: 17. The germline V gene has CDR1 SEHNR and CDR2 FQNEAQ (reference sequence). This CDR3 comprises 16 residues. The CDR3 DNA reads as TGTGCCAGCAGCCCTGCAACTTCGACAGGGCGAGGAGGCTACACCTTC. It is translated as CASSPATSTGRGGYTF.

The chain recombines TRBV6-1 with TRBJ2-7; possibly TRBD1 for D (5 bases). The CDR3 is made up of 17 amino acids. V lost 2 bases and J 3 bases, leaving 20 bases between the germline ends. The germline V gene has CDR1 MNHNS and CDR2 SASEGT. Here the CDR3 reads CASSEPEDTLINYEQYF. Here the CDR3 DNA reads TGTGCCAGCAGTGAACCCGAGGACACCCTGATAAACTACGAGCAGTACTTC.

This sequence joins TRBV25-1 and TRBJ2-2, with 10 bases aligning to TRBD2. There are 16 residues in the CDR3. V shed 7 bases and J 0 bases; nucleotides not matched to a gene: 5. Looked up from germline, CDR1 is MGHDK and CDR2 is SYGVNS. The CDR3 DNA reads TGTGCCAGCAATCCAAGCGGGAGGGCGAACACCGGGGAGCTGTTTTTT. It yields the protein CASNPSGRANTGELFF. Complete variable domain (other parts from reference TRBV25-1 and TRBJ2-2): EADIYQTPRYLVIGTGKKITLECSQTMGHDKMYWYQQDPGMELHLIHYSYGVNSTEKGDLSSESTVSRIRTEHFPLTLESARPSHTSQYLCASNPSGRANTGELFFGEGSRLTVL.

The rearrangement uses TRBV9 and TRBJ1-4, with 7 bases identical to TRBD1. The germline CDR1 and CDR2 sequences are SGDLS and YYNGEE. The CDR3 has 14 amino acids. Trimming cost V 3 bases and J 8 bases; bases outside gene matches: 7. The CDR3 is CASSGTGAGEKLFF. The CDR3 DNA reads TGTGCCAGCAGCGGAACAGGGGCGGGAGAAAAACTGTTTTTT.

The chain is built from TRBV20-1 and TRBJ2-5, with D unresolved. Germline CDR1 DFQATT, CDR2 SNEGSKA (reference sequence). The CDR3 sequence is 11 residues long. The V and J ends lost 0 bases and 3 bases respectively, with 2 bases between them. The CDR3 is CSAREEETQYF. The CDR3 bases are TGCAGTGCTAGAGAGGAAGAGACCCAGTACTTC.

The rearrangement joins TRBV3-1 (or the pseudogene TRBV3-2) to TRBJ1-2; D is unresolved. The CDR3 covers 15 residues. Germline loops: CDR1 LGHDT, CDR2 YNNKEL (reference sequence). The germline V and J ends were trimmed by 0 bases and 4 bases, with 12 bases remaining between them. This chain's CDR3 is CASSQDFAATYGYTF. CDR3 nucleotides: TGTGCCAGCAGCCAAGATTTCGCGGCGACCTATGGCTACACCTTC.

J is TRBJ2-7 and V is TRBV18, with 7 bases aligning to TRBD1. CDR3 length equals 13 residues. J lost 4 bases, V lost 3 bases, and 3 bases had no gene match. Per germline, CDR1 KGHSH and CDR2 LQKENI. The CDR3: CASSPGTVYEQYF. DNA for the CDR3: TGTGCCAGCTCACCTGGGACAGTGTACGAGCAGTACTTC.

V and J are TRBV28 and TRBJ1-2; tentative D call: TRBD1 (5 bases). Trimming cost V 3 bases and J 7 bases, with 15 bases left between them. CDR3 length: 14 residues. Germline V gives CDR1 MDHEN, CDR2 SYDVKM. Here the CDR3 DNA reads TGTGCCAGCAGTTTGGCCCCCTCGGGACGTGGCTACACCTTC. As protein: CASSLAPSGRGYTF.

The chain links TRBV3-1 (or the pseudogene TRBV3-2) to TRBJ2-7; a possible D gene is TRBD1 (6 bases). V lost 5 bases and J 6 bases, leaving 17 bases between the germline ends. The CDR3 contains 14 residues. Germline V gene sequence: CDR1 LGHDT, CDR2 YNNKEL (reference sequence). The CDR3 reads CASSSVRGRGEQYF. CDR3 coding DNA: TGTGCCAGCAGCTCCGTCAGGGGCCGAGGCGAGCAGTACTTC.

The gene calls are TRBV7-3 and TRBJ1-1; no reliable D call. Deletions cut 10 bases from V and 7 bases from J, with 19 bases between. Germline-derived CDR1 and CDR2 are SGHTA and FQGTGA. The CDR3 loop spans 13 amino acids. The CDR3 nucleotides are TGTGCCACGAACCCGGTGGCTTTTGGTGAAGCTTTCTTT. Translation: CATNPVAFGEAFF. The full variable domain, completed using reference TRBV7-3 and TRBJ1-1, is GAGVSQTPSNKVTEKGKYVELRCDPISGHTALYWYRQSLGQGPEFLIYFQGTGAADDSGLPNDRFFAVRPEGSVSTLKIQRTERGDSAVYLCATNPVAFGEAFFGQGTRLTVV.

The chain joins TRBV30 to TRBJ1-2; 7 bases fit TRBD1. This CDR3 has 14 amino acids. Germline V gene data show CDR1 as GTSNPN and CDR2 as SVGIG (reference sequence). Trimming at V came to 3 bases and at J to 3 bases, leaving 7 bases not matched to a gene. The CDR3: CAWSQGRGDYGYTF. The CDR3, as DNA: TGTGCCTGGAGCCAGGGCAGGGGGGACTATGGCTACACCTTC.